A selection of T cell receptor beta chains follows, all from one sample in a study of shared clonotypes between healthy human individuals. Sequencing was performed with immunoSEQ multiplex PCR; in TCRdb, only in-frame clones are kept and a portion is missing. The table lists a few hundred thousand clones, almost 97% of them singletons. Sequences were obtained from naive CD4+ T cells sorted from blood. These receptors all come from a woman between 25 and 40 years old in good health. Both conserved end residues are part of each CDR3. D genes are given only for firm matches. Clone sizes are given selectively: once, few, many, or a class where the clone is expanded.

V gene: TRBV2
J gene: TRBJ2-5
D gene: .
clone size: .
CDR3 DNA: TGTGCCAGCAGGGGGGGATTGGGGTACCAAGAGACCCAGTACTTC
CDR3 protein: CASRGGLGYQETQYF

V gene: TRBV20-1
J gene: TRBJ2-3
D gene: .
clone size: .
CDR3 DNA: TGCAGTGCTAGCGGAGCAGATACGCAGTATTTT
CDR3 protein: CSASGADTQYF

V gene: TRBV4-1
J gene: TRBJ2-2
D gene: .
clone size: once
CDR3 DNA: TGCGCCAGCAGCCTTAGAAACACCGGGGAGCTGTTTTTT
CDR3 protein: CASSLRNTGELFF

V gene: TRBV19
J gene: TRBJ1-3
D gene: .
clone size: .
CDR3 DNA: TGTGCCAGTAGGGCCGGGACCGGGCGGAACACCATATATTTT
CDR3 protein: CASRAGTGRNTIYF

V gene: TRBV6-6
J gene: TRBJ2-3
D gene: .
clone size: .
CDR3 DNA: TGTGCCAGCGGGGGGCCTCTCGATACGCAGTATTTT
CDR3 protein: CASGGPLDTQYF

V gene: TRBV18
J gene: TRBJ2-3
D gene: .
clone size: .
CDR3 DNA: TGTGCCAGCTCACCACTGGAAAAGGCAGGAGCAGATACGCAGTATTTT
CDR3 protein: CASSPLEKAGADTQYF

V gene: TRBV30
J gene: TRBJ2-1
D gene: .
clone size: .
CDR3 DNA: TGTGCCTGGAGTGTACATTTGGGTTCCCGCTCCTACAATGAGCAGTTCTTC
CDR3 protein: CAWSVHLGSRSYNEQFF

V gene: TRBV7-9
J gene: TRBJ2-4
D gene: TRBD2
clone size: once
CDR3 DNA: TGTGCCAGCAGCTTACAGCGGGAGGGAAACATTCAGTACTTC
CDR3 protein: CASSLQREGNIQYF

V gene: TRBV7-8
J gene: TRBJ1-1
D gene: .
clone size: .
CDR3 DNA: TGTGCCAGCAGCTACGACCGGGGAGGGGGTAGCACTGAAGCTTTCTTT
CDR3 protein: CASSYDRGGGSTEAFF

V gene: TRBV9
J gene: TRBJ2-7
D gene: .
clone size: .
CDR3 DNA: TGTGCCAGCAGCGCCCAGCGGATGGGCGAGCAGTACTTC
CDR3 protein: CASSAQRMGEQYF

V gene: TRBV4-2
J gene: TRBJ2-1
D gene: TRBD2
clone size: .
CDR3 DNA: TGTGCCAGCAGCCAGGGACTAGCGGGAGGGCCGGTGTGGAATGAGCAGTTCTTC
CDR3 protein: CASSQGLAGGPVWNEQFF

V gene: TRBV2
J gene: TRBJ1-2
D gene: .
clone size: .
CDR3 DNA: TGTGCCAGCCAGCTAGGGCTTGGCTACACCTTC
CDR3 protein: CASQLGLGYTF

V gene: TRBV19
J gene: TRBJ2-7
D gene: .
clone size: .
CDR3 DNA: TGTGCCAGTAGTAGAGCGTCAGGAAACGAGCAGTACTTC
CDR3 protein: CASSRASGNEQYF

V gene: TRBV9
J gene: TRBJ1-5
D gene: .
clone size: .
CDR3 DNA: TGTGCCAGCAGCGTTGACGGGGGCCAGCCCCAGCATTTT
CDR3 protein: CASSVDGGQPQHF

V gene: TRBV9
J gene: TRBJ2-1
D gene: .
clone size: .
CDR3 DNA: TGTGCCAGCAGCGTGGCCCTAGGTCCGTTGGGCGCTCAGGGCAATGAGCAGTTCTTC
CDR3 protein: CASSVALGPLGAQGNEQFF

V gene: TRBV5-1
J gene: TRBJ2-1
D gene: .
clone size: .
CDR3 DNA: TGCGCCAGCAAAGCAGGAGGAAGATACAATGAGCAGTTCTTC
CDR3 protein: CASKAGGRYNEQFF

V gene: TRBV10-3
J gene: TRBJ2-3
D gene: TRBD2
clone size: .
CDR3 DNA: TGTGCCATCAGTGTCTCGGGAGGGCCAAATACGCAGTATTTT
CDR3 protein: CAISVSGGPNTQYF

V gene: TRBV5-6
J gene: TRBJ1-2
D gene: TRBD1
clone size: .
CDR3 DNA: TGTGCCAGCAGCCCTGTGGTGGGACAGGGGCTCCTTAACTATGGCTACACCTTC
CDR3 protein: CASSPVVGQGLLNYGYTF

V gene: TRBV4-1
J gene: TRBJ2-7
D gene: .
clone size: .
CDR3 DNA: TGCGCCAGCAGCCAAGATTTTAACACCCGATACGAGCAGTACTTC
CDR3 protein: CASSQDFNTRYEQYF

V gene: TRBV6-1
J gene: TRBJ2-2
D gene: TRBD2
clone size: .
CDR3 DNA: TGTGCCAGCATCCTTAGCGGGACGAACACCGGGGAGCTGTTTTTT
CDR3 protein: CASILSGTNTGELFF

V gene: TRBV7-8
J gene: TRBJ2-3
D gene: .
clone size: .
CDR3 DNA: TGTGCCAGCAGCTTACAGGGGTACACAGATACGCAGTATTTT
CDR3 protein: CASSLQGYTDTQYF

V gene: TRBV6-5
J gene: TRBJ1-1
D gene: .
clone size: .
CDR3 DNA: TGTGCCAGCAGTACGGGACGTCTGAACACTGAAGCTTTCTTT
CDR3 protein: CASSTGRLNTEAFF

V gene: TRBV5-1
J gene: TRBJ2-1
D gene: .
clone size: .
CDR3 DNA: TGCGCCAGCACCGCAAGTAGCGGATACAATGAGCAGTTCTTC
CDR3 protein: CASTASSGYNEQFF

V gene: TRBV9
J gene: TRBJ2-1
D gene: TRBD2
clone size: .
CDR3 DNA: TGTGCCAGCAGCGTAGCTGCGGGGGGGACCTACAATGAGCAGTTCTTC
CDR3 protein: CASSVAAGGTYNEQFF

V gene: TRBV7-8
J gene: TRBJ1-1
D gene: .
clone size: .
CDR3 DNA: TGTGCCAGCAGCCCCAGGGAAGGCACTGAAGCTTTCTTT
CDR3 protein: CASSPREGTEAFF

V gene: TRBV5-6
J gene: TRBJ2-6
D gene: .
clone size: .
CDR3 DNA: TGTGCCAGCAGCTTCCAGGGCTCTGGGGCCAACGTCCTGACTTTC
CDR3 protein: CASSFQGSGANVLTF

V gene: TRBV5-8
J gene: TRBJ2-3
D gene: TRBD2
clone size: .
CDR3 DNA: TGTGCCAGCAGCGCCCAACTAGCGGGAGTGAATACGCAGTATTTT
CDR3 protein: CASSAQLAGVNTQYF

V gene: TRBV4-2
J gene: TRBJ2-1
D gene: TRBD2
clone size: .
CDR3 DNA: TGTGCCAGCAGCCAAGTCTCTAGCGGGACGCCCTACAATGAGCAGTTCTTC
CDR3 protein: CASSQVSSGTPYNEQFF

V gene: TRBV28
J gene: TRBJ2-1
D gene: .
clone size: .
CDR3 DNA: TGTGCCAGCAGTTTCGGGCCTCAATTTAGAGACAATGAGCAGTTCTTC
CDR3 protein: CASSFGPQFRDNEQFF

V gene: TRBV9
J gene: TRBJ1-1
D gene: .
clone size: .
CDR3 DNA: TGTGCCAGCAGCCCCCACTCCACCAAGAACACTGAAGCTTTCTTT
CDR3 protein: CASSPHSTKNTEAFF

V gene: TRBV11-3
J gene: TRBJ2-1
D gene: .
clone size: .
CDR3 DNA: TGTGCCAGCAGCTTAGGACCTCCCTACAATGAGCAGTTCTTC
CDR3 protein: CASSLGPPYNEQFF